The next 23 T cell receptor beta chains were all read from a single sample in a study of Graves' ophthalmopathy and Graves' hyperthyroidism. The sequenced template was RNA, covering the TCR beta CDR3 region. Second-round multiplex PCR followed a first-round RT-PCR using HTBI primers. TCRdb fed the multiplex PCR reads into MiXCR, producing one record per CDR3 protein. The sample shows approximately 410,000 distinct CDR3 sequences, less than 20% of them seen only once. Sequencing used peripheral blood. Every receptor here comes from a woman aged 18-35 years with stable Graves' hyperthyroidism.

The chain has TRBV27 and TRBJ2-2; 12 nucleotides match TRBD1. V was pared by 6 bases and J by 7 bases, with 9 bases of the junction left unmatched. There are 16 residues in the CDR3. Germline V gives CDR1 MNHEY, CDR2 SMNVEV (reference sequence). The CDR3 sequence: CASSGFGTGGYGELFF. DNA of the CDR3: TGTGCCAGCAGCGGGTTTGGGACAGGGGGCTACGGGGAGCTGTTTTTT.

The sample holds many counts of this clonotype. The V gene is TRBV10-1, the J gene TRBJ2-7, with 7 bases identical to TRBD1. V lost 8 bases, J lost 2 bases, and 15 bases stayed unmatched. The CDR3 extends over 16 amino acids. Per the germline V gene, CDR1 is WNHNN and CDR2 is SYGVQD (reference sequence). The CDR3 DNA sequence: TGCGCCAGCCAGCAACCAATGGACAGGTTAGCCTACGAGCAGTACTTC. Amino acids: CASQQPMDRLAYEQYF.

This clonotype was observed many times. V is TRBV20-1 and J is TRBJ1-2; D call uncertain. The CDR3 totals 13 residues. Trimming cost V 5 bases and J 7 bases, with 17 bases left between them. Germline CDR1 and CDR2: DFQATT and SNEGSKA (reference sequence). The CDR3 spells CSAPPGRVGGYTF. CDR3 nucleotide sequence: TGCAGTGCTCCACCGGGGAGGGTGGGTGGCTACACCTTC.

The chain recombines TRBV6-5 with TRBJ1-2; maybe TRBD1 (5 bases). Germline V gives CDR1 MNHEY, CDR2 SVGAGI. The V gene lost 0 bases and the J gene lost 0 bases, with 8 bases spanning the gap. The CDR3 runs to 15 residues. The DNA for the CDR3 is TGTGCCAGCAGTTACTCGGACACGACTAACTATGGCTACACCTTC. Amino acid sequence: CASSYSDTTNYGYTF.

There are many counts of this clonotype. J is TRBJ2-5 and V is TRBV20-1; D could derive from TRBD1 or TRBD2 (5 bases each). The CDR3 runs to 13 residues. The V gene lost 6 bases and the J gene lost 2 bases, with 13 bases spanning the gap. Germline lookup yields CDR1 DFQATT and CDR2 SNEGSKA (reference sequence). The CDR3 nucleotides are TGCAGTGCCCACTCGGGGCTACAAGAGACCCAGTACTTC. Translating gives CSAHSGLQETQYF.

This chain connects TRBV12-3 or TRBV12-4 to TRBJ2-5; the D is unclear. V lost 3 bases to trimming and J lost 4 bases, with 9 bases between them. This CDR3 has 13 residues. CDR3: CASSFAVGETQYF. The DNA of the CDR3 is TGTGCCAGCAGTTTCGCGGTTGGAGAGACCCAGTACTTC.

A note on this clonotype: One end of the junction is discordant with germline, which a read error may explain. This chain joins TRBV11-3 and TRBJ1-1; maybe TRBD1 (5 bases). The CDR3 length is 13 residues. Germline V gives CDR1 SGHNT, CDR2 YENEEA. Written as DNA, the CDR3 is TGTGCCAGCAGCGGACATTTCAGCACTGTAGCTTTCTTT. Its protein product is CASSGHFSTVAFF.

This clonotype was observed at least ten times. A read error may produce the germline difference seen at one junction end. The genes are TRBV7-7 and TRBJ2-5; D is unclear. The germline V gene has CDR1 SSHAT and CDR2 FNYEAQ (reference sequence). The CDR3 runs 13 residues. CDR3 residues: CASSLVTFETQYF. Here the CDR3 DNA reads TGTGCTAGCAGCTTAGTTACATTTGAGACCCAGTACTTC.

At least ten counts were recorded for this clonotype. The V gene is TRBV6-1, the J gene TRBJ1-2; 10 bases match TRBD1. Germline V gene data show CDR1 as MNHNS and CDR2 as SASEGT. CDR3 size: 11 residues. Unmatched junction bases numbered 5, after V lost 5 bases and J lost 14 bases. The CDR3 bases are TGTGCCAGCAGTAATGGACAGGGGGGGACCTTC. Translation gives CASSNGQGGTF.

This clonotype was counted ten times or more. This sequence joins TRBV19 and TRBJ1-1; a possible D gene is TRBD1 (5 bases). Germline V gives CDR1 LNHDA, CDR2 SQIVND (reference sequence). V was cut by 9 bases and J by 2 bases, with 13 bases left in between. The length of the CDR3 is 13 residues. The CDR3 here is CASRTPLNTEAFF. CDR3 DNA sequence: TGTGCCAGCCGGACACCTTTAAACACTGAAGCTTTCTTT.

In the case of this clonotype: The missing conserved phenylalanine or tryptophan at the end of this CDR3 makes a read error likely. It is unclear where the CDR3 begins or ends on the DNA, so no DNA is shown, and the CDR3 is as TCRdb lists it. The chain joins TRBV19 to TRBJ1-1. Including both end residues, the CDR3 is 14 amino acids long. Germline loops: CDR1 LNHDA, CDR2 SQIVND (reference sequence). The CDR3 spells CASSIQGGNTEACL.

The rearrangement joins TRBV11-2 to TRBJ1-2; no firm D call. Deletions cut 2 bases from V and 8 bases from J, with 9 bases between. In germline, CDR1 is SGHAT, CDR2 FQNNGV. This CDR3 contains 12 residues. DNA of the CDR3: TGTGCCAGCAGCTTAAACAGCTGGGGCTACACCTTC. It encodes CASSLNSWGYTF.

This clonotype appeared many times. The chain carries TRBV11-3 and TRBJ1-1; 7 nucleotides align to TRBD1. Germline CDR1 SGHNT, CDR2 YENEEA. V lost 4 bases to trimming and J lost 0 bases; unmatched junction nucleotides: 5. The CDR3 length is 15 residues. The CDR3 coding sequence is TGTGCCAGCAGCTCGGAGGGGGCGATGAACACTGAAGCTTTCTTT. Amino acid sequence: CASSSEGAMNTEAFF.

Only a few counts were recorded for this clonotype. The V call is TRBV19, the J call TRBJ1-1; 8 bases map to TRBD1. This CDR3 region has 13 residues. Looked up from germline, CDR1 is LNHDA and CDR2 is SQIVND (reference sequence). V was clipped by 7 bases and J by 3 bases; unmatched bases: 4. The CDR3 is CASKDRADTEAFF. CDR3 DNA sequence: TGTGCCAGTAAGGACAGGGCCGACACTGAAGCTTTCTTT.

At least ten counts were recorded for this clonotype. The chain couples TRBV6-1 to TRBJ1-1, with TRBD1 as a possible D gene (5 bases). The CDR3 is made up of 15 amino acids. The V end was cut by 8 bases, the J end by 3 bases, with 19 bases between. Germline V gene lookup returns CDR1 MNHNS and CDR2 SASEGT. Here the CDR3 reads CASLERSRVDTEAFF. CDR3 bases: TGTGCCAGCCTGGAACGGAGCAGGGTTGACACTGAAGCTTTCTTT.

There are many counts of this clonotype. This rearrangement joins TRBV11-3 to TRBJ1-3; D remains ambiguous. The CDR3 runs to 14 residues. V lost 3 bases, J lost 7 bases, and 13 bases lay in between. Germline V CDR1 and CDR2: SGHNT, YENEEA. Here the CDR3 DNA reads TGTGCCAGCAGCTTGAGGTCGGCGCGGAACACCATATATTTT. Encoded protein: CASSLRSARNTIYF.

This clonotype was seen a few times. CDR3: CASRRDISSGYTF. The CDR3 DNA is TGCGCCAGCAGAAGGGACATCTCTAGTGGCTACACCTTC. This rearrangement joins TRBV5-1 to TRBJ1-2; TRBD1 is a possible D gene (6 bases). Germline CDR1 reads SGHRS; CDR2 reads YFSETQ. V was clipped by 5 bases and J by 7 bases, with 15 bases between them. The CDR3 consists of 13 residues.

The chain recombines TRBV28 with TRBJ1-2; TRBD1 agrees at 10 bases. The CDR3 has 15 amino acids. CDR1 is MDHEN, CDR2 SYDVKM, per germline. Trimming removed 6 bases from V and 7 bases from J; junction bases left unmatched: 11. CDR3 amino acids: CASSRPGQGIFGYTF. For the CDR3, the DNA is TGTGCCAGCAGCCGACCGGGACAGGGGATATTTGGCTACACCTTC.

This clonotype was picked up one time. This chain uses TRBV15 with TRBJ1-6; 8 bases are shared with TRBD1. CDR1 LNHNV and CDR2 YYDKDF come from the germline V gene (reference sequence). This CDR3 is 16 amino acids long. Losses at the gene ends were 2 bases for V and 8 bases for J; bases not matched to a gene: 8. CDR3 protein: CATSRPVGQGYSPLHF. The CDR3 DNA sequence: TGTGCCACCAGCAGACCGGTCGGACAGGGATATTCACCCCTCCACTTT.

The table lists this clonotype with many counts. CDR3 coding DNA: TGTGCCATCAGTCCCGACCAGGAAGGGACCCAGTACTTC. Its protein product is CAISPDQEGTQYF. The rearrangement joins TRBV10-3 to TRBJ2-5; D uncertain. This CDR3 is built from 13 residues. Germline values: CDR1 ENHRY, CDR2 SYGVKD. Between the trimmed V and J ends, which lost 5 bases and 7 bases, there was a span of 14 bases.

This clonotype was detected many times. The CDR3: CSAADRASGTQYF. The CDR3, as DNA: TGCAGTGCTGCCGACAGGGCGAGTGGGACCCAGTACTTC. The gene calls are TRBV20-1 and TRBJ2-5; 7 nucleotides line up with TRBD1. The CDR3 contains 13 residues. CDR1 DFQATT and CDR2 SNEGSKA come from the germline V gene (reference sequence). V lost 5 bases and J lost 7; bases outside the gene matches: 10.

CDR3 region: CASSEARVPYNEETQYF. As DNA, the CDR3 is TGTGCCAGCAGTGAAGCCCGAGTCCCATATAATGAGGAGACCCAGTACTTC. This chain connects TRBV6-1 to TRBJ2-5; D is uncertain. This CDR3 contains 17 residues. CDR1 is MNHNS and CDR2 is SASEGT in the germline V gene. The germline V and J ends were trimmed by 0 bases and 5 bases, with 19 bases remaining between them.

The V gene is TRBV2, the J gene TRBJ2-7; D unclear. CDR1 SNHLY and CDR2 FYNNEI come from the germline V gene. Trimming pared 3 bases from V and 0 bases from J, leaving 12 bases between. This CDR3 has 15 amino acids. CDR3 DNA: TGTGCCAGCAGTGATTTAGCTTCTAGCTCCTACGAGCAGTACTTC. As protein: CASSDLASSSYEQYF.